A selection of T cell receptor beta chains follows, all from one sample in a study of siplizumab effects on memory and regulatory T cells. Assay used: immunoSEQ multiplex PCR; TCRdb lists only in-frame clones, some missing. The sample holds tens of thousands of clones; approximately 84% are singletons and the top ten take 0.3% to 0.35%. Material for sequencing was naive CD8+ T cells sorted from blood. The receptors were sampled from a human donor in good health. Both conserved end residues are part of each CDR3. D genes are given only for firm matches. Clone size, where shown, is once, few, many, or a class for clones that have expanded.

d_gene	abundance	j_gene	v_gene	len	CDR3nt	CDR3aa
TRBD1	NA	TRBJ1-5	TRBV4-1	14	TGCGCCAGCAGCCTCGGACAGGGGGATCAGCCCCAGCATTTT	CASSLGQGDQPQHF
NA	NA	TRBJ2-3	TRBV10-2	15	TGCGCCAGCAGTGAGTCAGCCACTAGCACAGATACGCAGTATTTT	CASSESATSTDTQYF
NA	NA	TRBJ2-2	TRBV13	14	TGTGCCAGCAGCTTCTCAGGGGTCCCCGGGGAGCTGTTTTTT	CASSFSGVPGELFF
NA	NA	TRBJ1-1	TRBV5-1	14	TGCGCCAGCAACCTAGGGGCCACGAACACTGAAGCTTTCTTT	CASNLGATNTEAFF
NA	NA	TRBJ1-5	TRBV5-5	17	TGTGCCAGCAGCTTCTTCGCCACAGTTTCTAGCAATCAGCCCCAGCATTTT	CASSFFATVSSNQPQHF
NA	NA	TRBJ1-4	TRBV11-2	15	TGTGCCAGCAGCTTATATAACAGGGAAGATGAAAAACTGTTTTTT	CASSLYNREDEKLFF
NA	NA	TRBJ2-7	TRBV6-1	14	TGTGCCAGCAGTGCGGGGGACTTTTCCTACGAGCAGTACTTC	CASSAGDFSYEQYF
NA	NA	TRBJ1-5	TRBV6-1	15	TGTGCCAGCTTTATACAGTCTTATAGCAATCAGCCCCAGCATTTT	CASFIQSYSNQPQHF
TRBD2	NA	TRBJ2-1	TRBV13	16	TGTGCCAGCAGCCCAACTACTAGCGGGGCTTACAATGAGCAGTTCTTC	CASSPTTSGAYNEQFF
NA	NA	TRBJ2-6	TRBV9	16	TGTGCCAGCAGCTTCACAGGGAGCTCTGGGGCCAACGTCCTGACTTTC	CASSFTGSSGANVLTF
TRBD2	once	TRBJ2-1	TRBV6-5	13	TGTGCCAGCGGACTAGCGGGTTTCAATGAGCAGTTCTTC	CASGLAGFNEQFF
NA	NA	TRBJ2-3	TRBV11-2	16	TGTGCCAGCAGCCGCCTTGACAGTCATATGACAGATACGCAGTATTTT	CASSRLDSHMTDTQYF
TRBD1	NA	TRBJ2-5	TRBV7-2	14	TGTGCCAGCAGCCTGGGACAGGTCCAAGAGACCCAGTACTTC	CASSLGQVQETQYF
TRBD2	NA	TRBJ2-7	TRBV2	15	TGTGCCAGCAGTGAATGGCTAGCGGATCCCTACGAGCAGTACTTC	CASSEWLADPYEQYF
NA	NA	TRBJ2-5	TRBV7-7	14	TGTGCTAGCAGCTTAATTGGGGGGCAGGAGACCCAGTACTTC	CASSLIGGQETQYF
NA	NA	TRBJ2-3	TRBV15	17	TGTGCCACCAGCAGAGATATCGTGGGAGGGGGAACAGATACGCAGTATTTT	CATSRDIVGGGTDTQYF
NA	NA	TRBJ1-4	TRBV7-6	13	TGTGCCAGCAGCATTTATAAGAATGAAAAACTGTTTTTT	CASSIYKNEKLFF
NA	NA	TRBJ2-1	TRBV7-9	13	TGTGCCAGCAGCTTAGAGGCCTACAATGAGCAGTTCTTC	CASSLEAYNEQFF
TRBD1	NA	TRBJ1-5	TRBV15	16	TGTGCCACCAGCAGAGAAAGGACAGGGATAAATCAGCCCCAGCATTTT	CATSRERTGINQPQHF
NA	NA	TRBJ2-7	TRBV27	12	TGTGCCAGCAGTTTAGGGAGCGGCGAGCAGTACTTC	CASSLGSGEQYF
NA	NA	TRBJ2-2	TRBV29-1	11	TGCAGCGTTGAGAACACCGGGGAGCTGTTTTTT	CSVENTGELFF
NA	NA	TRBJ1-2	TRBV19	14	TGTGCCAGTAGGAGAACAGTGATTAACTATGGCTACACCTTC	CASRRTVINYGYTF
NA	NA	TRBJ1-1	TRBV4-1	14	TGCGCCAGCAGCCGGGAACTATCGATGGAGGGAGCTTTCTTT	CASSRELSMEGAFF
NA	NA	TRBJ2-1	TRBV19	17	TGTGCCAGTAGTGCCAGATGGGCTAGCGAATTAGTCAATGAGCAGTTCTTC	CASSARWASELVNEQFF
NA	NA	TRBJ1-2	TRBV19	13	TGTGCCAGTAGTGTGGTATTATCTGGTGGCTACACCTTC	CASSVVLSGGYTF
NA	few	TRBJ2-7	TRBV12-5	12	TGTGCTAGTGCCCGGGACTCCTACGAGCAGTACTTC	CASARDSYEQYF
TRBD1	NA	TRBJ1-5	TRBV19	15	TGTGCCAGTAGCCCCGGGACAGTTAGCAATCAGCCCCAGCATTTT	CASSPGTVSNQPQHF
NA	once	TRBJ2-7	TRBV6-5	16	TGTGCCAGCAGTTTGGTGGGTTCGTTGGGATCCTACGAGCAGTACTTC	CASSLVGSLGSYEQYF
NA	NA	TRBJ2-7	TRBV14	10	TGTGCCAGCGGTGACTACGAGCAGTACTTC	CASGDYEQYF
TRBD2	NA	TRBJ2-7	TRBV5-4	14	TGTGCCAGCAGCCTAGCGGGGGGGTCCTACGAGCAGTACTTC	CASSLAGGSYEQYF
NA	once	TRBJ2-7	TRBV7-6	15	TGTGCCAGCAGCTTAAAGGATGAGGGGCCGTACGAGCAGTACTTC	CASSLKDEGPYEQYF
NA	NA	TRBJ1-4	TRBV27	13	TGTGCCAGCAGCCCTACAACTAATGAAAAACTGTTTTTT	CASSPTTNEKLFF
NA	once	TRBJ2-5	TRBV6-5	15	TGTGCCAGCAGTTATTATGGCGGCCTGGGGGAGACCCAGTACTTC	CASSYYGGLGETQYF
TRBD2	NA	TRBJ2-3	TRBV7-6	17	TGTGCCAGCACCAACATTCGAGGGACTAGCGACACAGATACGCAGTATTTT	CASTNIRGTSDTDTQYF
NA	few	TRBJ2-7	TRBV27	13	TGTGCCAGCAGTTTCACAGGATTCGGTGAGCAGTACTTC	CASSFTGFGEQYF
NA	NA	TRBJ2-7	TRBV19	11	TGTGCCAGTAAGGGTTCCTACGAGCAGTACTTC	CASKGSYEQYF
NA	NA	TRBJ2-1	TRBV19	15	TGTGCCAGCTCTCTCATACTAGTCTCCTACAATGAGCAGTTCTTC	CASSLILVSYNEQFF
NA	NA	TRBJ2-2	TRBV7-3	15	TGTGCCAGCAGCCCGAGAGAACTAGGTTCAGTGGAGCTGTTTTTT	CASSPRELGSVELFF
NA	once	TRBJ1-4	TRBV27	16	TGTGCCAGCAGGCCACATTCGGGGGTCCTTGGGGAAAAACTGTTTTTT	CASRPHSGVLGEKLFF
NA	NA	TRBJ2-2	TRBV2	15	TGTGCCACCTGGCCCCGGGGGTCTCGCACCGGGGAGCTGTTTTTT	CATWPRGSRTGELFF
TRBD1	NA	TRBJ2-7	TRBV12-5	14	TGTGCTAGTGGTTTGGTAGACAGGGACTACGAGCAGTACTTC	CASGLVDRDYEQYF
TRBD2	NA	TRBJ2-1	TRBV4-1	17	TGCGCCAGCAGCCAAGTACTAGCGGGGAGCTCCTACAATGAGCAGTTCTTC	CASSQVLAGSSYNEQFF
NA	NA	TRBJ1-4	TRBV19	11	TGTGCCAGTAGTCTAAATGAAAAACTGTTTTTT	CASSLNEKLFF
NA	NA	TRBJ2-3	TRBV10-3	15	TGTGCCATCAGTGATGGGTGGACTAGCACAGATACGCAGTATTTT	CAISDGWTSTDTQYF
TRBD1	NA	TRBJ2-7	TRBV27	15	TGTGCCAGCAGTTTAGCCGGACAGGGGGTCTACGAGCAGTACTTC	CASSLAGQGVYEQYF
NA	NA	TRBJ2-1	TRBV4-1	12	TGCGCCAGCAGCCAAGATCGGGGAGAGCAGTTCTTC	CASSQDRGEQFF
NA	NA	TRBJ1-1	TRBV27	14	TGTGCCAGCAGTTTCCTGGGGGATATGCCTGAAGCTTTCTTT	CASSFLGDMPEAFF
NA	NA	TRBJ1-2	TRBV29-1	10	TGCAGCATTTATAACTATGGCTACACCTTC	CSIYNYGYTF
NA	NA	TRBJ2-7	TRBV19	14	TGTGCCAGTAGTATTTTCCCAGGGGCCTACGAGCAGTACTTC	CASSIFPGAYEQYF
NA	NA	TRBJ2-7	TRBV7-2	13	TGTGCCAGCCAACAAACTCTATCCTACGAGCAGTACTTC	CASQQTLSYEQYF